The 15 T cell receptor beta chains given below trace back to one sample, sequenced in a study of cytomegalovirus exposure and HLA in healthy donors (dated by TCRdb to 2016 to 2017). The library was built by means of the immunoSEQ multiplex PCR assay. The clones in this table, taken by TCRdb from immuneACCESS, are in-frame only. Not every clone is retained; where verified, under half of the shortfall comes from an unresolved V gene, and the cause of the rest is unknown. A total of some 250,000 clones appear in this sample, more than 75% of them only once. Clones ranked in the top ten supply 0.95% to 1.5% of the sample. The sequencing sample was made of PBMCs. Receptor source: a woman aged 25 to 45 in good health and CMV-seropositive.

The chain carries TRBV6-5 and TRBJ1-1; 7 bases fit TRBD1. CDR1 MNHEY and CDR2 SVGAGI come from the germline V gene. With V trimmed by 2 bases and J by 5 bases, 5 bases remained unmatched. The CDR3 covers 14 residues. In nucleotides, the CDR3 is TGTGCCAGCAGTTACGCGCCGGACAGGACTGAAGCTTTCTTT. It codes for CASSYAPDRTEAFF.

This chain joins TRBV2 and TRBJ1-5, with TRBD1 identical over 8 bases. Germline CDR1 reads SNHLY; CDR2 reads FYNNEI. The J segment lost 4 bases and the V segment lost 5 bases, leaving 4 bases of the junction unmatched. The CDR3 runs 14 residues. The CDR3 DNA follows: TGTGCCAGCAGTACCGACAGGGGTAATCAGCCCCAGCATTTT. It translates to CASSTDRGNQPQHF.

This rearrangement joins TRBV7-9 to TRBJ2-1; 9 bases are a match to TRBD2. Germline CDR1 is SEHNR and CDR2 is FQNEAQ (reference sequence). Trimming cost V 1 base and J 6 bases; bases outside gene matches: 10. This CDR3 has 17 amino acids. The CDR3 coding sequence is TGTGCCAGCAGCTTAGTGGGAGGTAGCGGGAGCAGCAATGAGCAGTTCTTC. It is translated as CASSLVGGSGSSNEQFF.

The chain couples TRBV4-1 to TRBJ2-7; 11 bases map to TRBD1. Germline CDR1 and CDR2: MGHRA and YSYEKL. Trimming removed 4 bases from V and 7 bases from J; junction bases left unmatched: 9. This CDR3 has 15 residues. The CDR3 DNA follows: TGCGCCAGCAGCCCTGTGGGACAGGGGGACGGGGAGCAGTACTTC. The encoded protein is CASSPVGQGDGEQYF.

This chain joins TRBV27 and TRBJ2-1, with 7 bases matching TRBD2. The CDR3 length is 15 residues. Germline CDR1 MNHEY, CDR2 SMNVEV (reference sequence). The J segment lost 6 bases and the V segment lost 5 bases, leaving 10 bases of the junction unmatched. The CDR3: CASSDGAGARNEQFF. The CDR3 nucleotides read TGTGCCAGCAGTGACGGGGCGGGAGCGCGCAATGAGCAGTTCTTC.

V and J are TRBV6-1 and TRBJ2-5, with 8 bases lining up with TRBD1. The germline gives CDR1 MNHNS, CDR2 SASEGT. This CDR3 has 14 amino acids. Unmatched junction bases numbered 5, after V lost 8 bases and J lost 0 bases. This CDR3 is CASGDRRDQETQYF. The CDR3 DNA reads TGTGCCAGCGGGGACAGGCGAGACCAAGAGACCCAGTACTTC.

The chain combines TRBV7-3 with TRBJ2-3; 12 bases map to TRBD2. Unmatched junction bases numbered 1, after V lost 7 bases and J lost 2 bases. The CDR3 is made up of 14 amino acids. From germline, CDR1 is SGHTA and CDR2 FQGTGA. The DNA for the CDR3 is TGTGCCAGCACTAGCGGGAGGGCCACAGATACGCAGTATTTT. Its translation: CASTSGRATDTQYF.

The rearrangement links TRBV7-8 to TRBJ1-2, with TRBD1 matching 7 bases. There are 14 residues in the CDR3. Looked up from germline, CDR1 is SGHVS and CDR2 is FQNEAQ. V lost 4 bases and J lost 8; bases outside the gene matches: 10. CDR3 protein: CASSSIWDRDGYTF. The DNA for the CDR3 is TGTGCCAGCAGCTCCATCTGGGACAGAGACGGCTACACCTTC.

The genes are TRBV5-6 and TRBJ2-3, with a possible D match to TRBD1 (6 bases). In germline, CDR1 is SGHDT, CDR2 YYEEEE. The CDR3 loop spans 15 amino acids. V lost 3 bases and J lost 7, with 18 bases in between. CDR3 residues: CASSSGARGGYTQYF. The CDR3 region has the DNA TGTGCCAGCAGCTCAGGGGCACGGGGTGGGTATACGCAGTATTTT.

V gene TRBV11-2 combines with J gene TRBJ2-2; D unresolved. Trimming left V 5 bases short and J 5 bases short, with 12 bases between. The CDR3 runs to 14 residues. Germline CDR1 SGHAT, CDR2 FQNNGV. The CDR3 nucleotides are TGTGCCAGCAGCCGAATGCGGAGAACCGGGGAGCTGTTTTTT. Protein product: CASSRMRRTGELFF.

The chain links TRBV15 to TRBJ1-5; 7 nucleotides align to TRBD1. The trim removed 3 bases at V and 6 bases at J, leaving 8 bases unmatched. CDR1 and CDR2 (germline): LNHNV, YYDKDF (reference sequence). The CDR3 has 15 amino acids. The CDR3 nucleotides are TGTGCCACCAGCAGGACAGGGTTGGGTGGTCAGCCCCAGCATTTT. Translation gives CATSRTGLGGQPQHF. Using reference TRBV15 and TRBJ1-5 for the parts outside the CDR3, the full variable domain is DAMVIQNPRYQVTQFGKPVTLSCSQTLNHNVMYWYQQKSSQAPKLLFHYYDKDFNNEADTPDNFQSRRPNTSFCFLDIRSPGLGDTAMYLCATSRTGLGGQPQHFGDGTRLSIL.

The V and J genes are TRBV28 and TRBJ2-7, with 8 bases fitting TRBD1. With V trimmed by 6 bases and J by 3 bases, 7 bases remained unmatched. The length of the CDR3 is 14 residues. Germline loops: CDR1 MDHEN, CDR2 SYDVKM. The CDR3, as DNA: TGTGCCAGCAGGGACAGGGTGAGGGTCTACGAGCAGTACTTC. Translation: CASRDRVRVYEQYF.

This clone was seen just once. CDR3: CASSPVSEAQETQYF. CDR3 DNA: TGTGCCAGCAGTCCCGTCTCGGAGGCCCAAGAGACCCAGTACTTC. V gene TRBV28 combines with J gene TRBJ2-5; maybe TRBD2 (5 bases). This CDR3 contains 15 residues. V lost 5 bases to trimming and J lost 1 base, with 14 bases between them. Germline CDR1 MDHEN, CDR2 SYDVKM.

This clone was seen only once. The chain couples TRBV6-5 to TRBJ2-2; a possible D gene is TRBD1 (6 bases). CDR1 and CDR2 (germline): MNHEY, SVGAGI. Trimming removed 6 bases at V and 6 bases at J, with 11 bases between. The CDR3 contains 13 residues. CDR3 region: CASSRGAAGELFF. As DNA, the CDR3 is TGTGCCAGCAGCAGGGGTGCAGCCGGGGAGCTGTTTTTT.

This chain links TRBV5-6 with TRBJ2-3; D may be TRBD2 (6 bases). The CDR3 extends over 13 amino acids. V shed 4 bases and J shed 5 bases, with 11 bases lying between them. Germline V gene lookup returns CDR1 SGHDT and CDR2 YYEEEE. The DNA of the CDR3 is TGTGCCAGCAGCCTCCCAGCGGGAGATACGCAGTATTTT. Translated, it gives CASSLPAGDTQYF.